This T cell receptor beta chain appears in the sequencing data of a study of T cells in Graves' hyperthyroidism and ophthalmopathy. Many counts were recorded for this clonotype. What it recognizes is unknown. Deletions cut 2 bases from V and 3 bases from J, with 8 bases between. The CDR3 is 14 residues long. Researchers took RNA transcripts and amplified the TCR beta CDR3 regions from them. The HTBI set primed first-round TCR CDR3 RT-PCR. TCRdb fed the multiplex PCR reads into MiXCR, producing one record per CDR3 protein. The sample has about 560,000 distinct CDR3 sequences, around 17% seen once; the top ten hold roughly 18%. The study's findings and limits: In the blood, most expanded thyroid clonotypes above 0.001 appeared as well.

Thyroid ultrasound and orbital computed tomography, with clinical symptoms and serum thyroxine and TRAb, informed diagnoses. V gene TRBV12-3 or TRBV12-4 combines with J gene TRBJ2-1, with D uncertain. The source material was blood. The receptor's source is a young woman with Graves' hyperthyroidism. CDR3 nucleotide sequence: TGTGCCAGCAGTTTATTAGCAAACTACAATGAGCAGTTCTTC. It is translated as CASSLLANYNEQFF.